This T cell receptor beta chain emerged from a study of shared clonotypes between healthy human individuals. Several immunoSEQ plates held equal portions of the genomic DNA taken from each subset. Assay: immunoSEQ multiplex PCR; the TCRdb copy retains only in-frame clones and omits some. Of fewer than 600,000 clones in the sample, approximately 77% were seen once. Every donor, a Caucasian adult, lived in Nashville, Tennessee. On this clone itself: This sequence is one base from a far larger clone and is likely a read error. This specimen includes other DNA sequences encoding the same CDR3.

The material sequenced was PBMCs. This receptor was obtained from a woman in her thirties or forties in good health. Some clones in this sample may be carry-over from other donors' samples.

This CDR3 is CASSYGGYSNQPQHF. The CDR3 DNA reads TGTGCCAGCAGTTACGGGGGCTATAGCAATCAACCCCAGCATTTT. The gene calls are TRBV6-6 and TRBJ1-5; D might be TRBD1 (6 bases). The CDR3 extends over 15 amino acids. Germline CDR1 MNHNY, CDR2 SVGAGI (reference sequence).